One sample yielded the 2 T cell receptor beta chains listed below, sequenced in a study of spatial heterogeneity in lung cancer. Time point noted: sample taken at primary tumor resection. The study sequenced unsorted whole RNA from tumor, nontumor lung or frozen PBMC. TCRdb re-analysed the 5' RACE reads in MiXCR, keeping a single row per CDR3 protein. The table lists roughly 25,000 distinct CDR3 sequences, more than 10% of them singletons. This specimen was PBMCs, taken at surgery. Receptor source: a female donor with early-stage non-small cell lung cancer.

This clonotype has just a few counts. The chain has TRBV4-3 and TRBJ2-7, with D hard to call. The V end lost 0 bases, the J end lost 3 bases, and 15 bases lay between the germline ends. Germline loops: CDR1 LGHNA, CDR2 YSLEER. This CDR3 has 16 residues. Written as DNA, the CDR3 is TGCGCCAGCAGCCAAGACCCACGGGTAGTGGGCTACGAGCAGTACTTC. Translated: CASSQDPRVVGYEQYF.

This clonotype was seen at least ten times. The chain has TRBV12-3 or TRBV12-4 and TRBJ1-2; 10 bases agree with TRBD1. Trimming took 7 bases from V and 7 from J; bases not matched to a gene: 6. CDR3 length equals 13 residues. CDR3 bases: TGTGCCAGCACCAACCGGGACAGGGGTGGCTACACCTTC. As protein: CASTNRDRGGYTF.